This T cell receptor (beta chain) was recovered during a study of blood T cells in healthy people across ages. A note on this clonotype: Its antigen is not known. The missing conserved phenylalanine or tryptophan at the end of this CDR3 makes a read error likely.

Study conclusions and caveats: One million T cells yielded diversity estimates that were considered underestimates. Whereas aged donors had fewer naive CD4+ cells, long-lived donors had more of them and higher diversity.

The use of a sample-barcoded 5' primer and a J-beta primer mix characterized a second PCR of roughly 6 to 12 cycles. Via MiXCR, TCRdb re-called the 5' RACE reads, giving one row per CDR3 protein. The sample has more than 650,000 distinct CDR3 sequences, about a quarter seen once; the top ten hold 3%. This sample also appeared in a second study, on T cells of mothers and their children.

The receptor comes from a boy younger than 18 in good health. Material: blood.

The CDR3 reads CSAPPVTSGGAYEQYS. Written as DNA, the CDR3 is TGCAGTGCCCCGCCCGTCACTAGCGGGGGGGCTTACGAGCAGTACTCC. The chain links TRBV20-1 to TRBJ2-7; the match to TRBD2 covers 13 bases. CDR3 length: 16 residues. The germline V gene has CDR1 DFQATT and CDR2 SNEGSKA (reference sequence). Trimming at V came to 6 bases and at J to 4 bases, leaving 12 bases not matched to a gene.